These T cell receptor beta chains were read from a single sample in a study of cytomegalovirus exposure and HLA in healthy donors. The data were produced by immunoSEQ multiplex PCR, yet TCRdb's version contains in-frame clones alone and is incomplete. The sample carries fewer than 40,000 clones, roughly 84% recorded once. The sample was PBMCs. These receptors all come from a woman between 18 and 29 years old in good health and CMV-seronegative. CDR3s include the opening cysteine and the closing phenylalanine or tryptophan. A D gene is named only where the DNA matches it firmly.

NA	TRBV9	CASSVGVASVGEQYF
NA	TRBV19	CASPGEGNTEAFF
NA	TRBV4-1	CASSQEEGRGGNTIYF
TRBD2	TRBV5-4	CASSLSGRAYNEQFF
NA	TRBV7-3	CASSHRQDTEAFF
TRBD2	TRBV19	CASSLAGVVPGELFF
NA	TRBV19	CASSIGLQGSYGYTF
TRBD2	TRBV30	CAWSVLAGGLDEQFF
NA	TRBV5-1	CASSLSFQETQYF
NA	TRBV2	CASSELGGSPLNF
TRBD2	TRBV5-1	CASSLGTSGGEETQYF
NA	TRBV6-4	CASSDSSGGTDTQYF
NA	TRBV19	CASSIDVGSSNQPQHF
NA	TRBV7-6	CASSSVTRNTGELFF
NA	TRBV6-1	CASIPGSNTGKLFF
NA	TRBV2	CATTGSGNTIYF
TRBD2	TRBV6-5	CASSLAGADTQYF
TRBD1	TRBV18	CASSSPGQGGTGELFF
TRBD2	TRBV13	CASSPGGLAGDLEQFF
NA	TRBV7-9	CASSFQGKDTEAFF
NA	TRBV28	CASSLVSNQPQHF
NA	TRBV7-9	CSSSPPGAGYEQYF
NA	TRBV5-1	CASSAGSAESTDTQYF
TRBD1	TRBV28	CASSLSPWDRSNEKLFF
TRBD2	TRBV27	CASSLPSGSWNEQFF
TRBD1	TRBV13	CATKQGDSNQPQNF
NA	TRBV5-1	CASSLGRTDTQYF
TRBD2	TRBV15	CATSGGEAGEMGYEQYF
NA	TRBV5-5	CASSFGHAYEQYF
NA	TRBV19	CASSAGVSYEQYF
NA	TRBV15	CATSRDPGQGGETQYF
TRBD1	TRBV6-4	CASSEPGQGWDTIYF
TRBD1	TRBV27	CATSAGGIYGYTF
NA	TRBV6-4	CASSDRSDSGSPLHF
NA	TRBV30	CAWRETNYGYTF
TRBD1	TRBV14	CASSQDRGWLDTQYF
NA	TRBV10-3	CATRAGCSSYEQYF
NA	TRBV5-1	CASSLRDTSTGELFF
TRBD1	TRBV15	CATRDRAATGERENIQYF
NA	TRBV9	CASSVAGETQYF
TRBD1	TRBV9	CASSVGTGREPGRYGYTF
NA	TRBV7-9	CSSSLVTSGGSNQPQNF
TRBD2	TRBV29-1	CSVGDSGGTDTQYF
NA	TRBV11-1	CASSLVGGPNTGELFF
NA	TRBV2	CASSEVGEETQYF
TRBD2	TRBV29-1	CSVEDLGVAGYNEQFF
NA	TRBV5-8	CASSLASHRGGEQFF
NA	TRBV7-2	CASSLGGGNLQPQHF
NA	TRBV9	CASSVGGIYSGANVLTF
NA	TRBV4-1	CASSQPGGFGNEQFF
NA	TRBV25-1	CASSEFGQTGTNEKLFF